This entry lists 19 T cell receptor beta chains sequenced from one sample in a study of OX40 agonist ivuxolimab in advanced cancers. Libraries were prepared by immunoSEQ multiplex PCR; TCRdb keeps only in-frame clonotypes and omits some of them. The sample gives some 75,000 clones, approximately 86% of which show up once; roughly 2.4% is in the top ten. Source: CD4+ or CD8+ T cells sorted from blood, taken in a trial of the OX40 agonist ivuxolimab. These receptors were obtained from an adult with an advanced solid tumor such as melanoma, head and neck, liver or kidney cancer.

In this sample, this clone turned up a few times. The V call is TRBV11-2, the J call TRBJ1-6; D is uncertain. V was cut by 5 bases and J by 8 bases, with 13 bases left in between. The CDR3 is made up of 14 amino acids. CDR1 is SGHAT and CDR2 is FQNNGV in the germline V gene. CDR3 coding DNA: TGTGCCAGCAGCCCCGATTTAGGAGATTCACCCCTCCACTTT. Translated, it gives CASSPDLGDSPLHF.

In regard to this clone: This same CDR3 is encoded by further DNA sequences in the sample. The gene calls are TRBV18 and TRBJ2-3; D might be TRBD1 or TRBD2, each matching 5 bases. The CDR3 contains 15 residues. Germline-derived CDR1 and CDR2 are KGHSH and LQKENI. V dropped 3 bases and J dropped 2 bases, with 12 bases sitting between them. CDR3 in DNA: TGTGCCAGCTCACCCCCGGGACCCTCCACAGATACGCAGTATTTT. This translates into CASSPPGPSTDTQYF.

J is TRBJ2-5 and V is TRBV30; no reliable D call. CDR3 size: 13 residues. Germline V gives CDR1 GTSNPN, CDR2 SVGIG (reference sequence). Trimming took off 0 bases at V and 5 bases at J, with 10 bases between the two ends. The CDR3 loop is CAWSVRPDETQYF. For the CDR3, the DNA is TGTGCCTGGAGTGTTCGTCCTGACGAGACCCAGTACTTC.

In its sample, this clone was seen once. V and J are TRBV5-6 and TRBJ2-2, with 9 bases matching TRBD1. The J segment lost 6 bases and the V segment lost 2 bases, leaving 8 bases of the junction unmatched. The CDR3 spans 16 residues. Germline loops: CDR1 SGHDT, CDR2 YYEEEE. CDR3 sequence: CASSLPTTGGAGELFF. CDR3 bases: TGTGCCAGCAGCTTACCGACGACAGGGGGGGCCGGGGAGCTGTTTTTT.

This sequence joins TRBV6-6 and TRBJ1-6, with 7 nucleotides matching TRBD1. There are 15 residues in the CDR3. The germline gives CDR1 MNHNY, CDR2 SVGAGI (reference sequence). Losses at the gene ends were 6 bases for V and 9 bases for J; bases not matched to a gene: 11. CDR3 residues: CASSPTRQGRSPLHF. The CDR3 nucleotides read TGTGCCAGCAGCCCTACCCGACAGGGACGTTCACCCCTCCACTTT.

This clone was seen a single time. The V and J genes are TRBV9 and TRBJ1-6, with a tentative D call TRBD1 (5 bases). CDR1 is SGDLS, CDR2 YYNGEE, per germline. V lost 0 bases, J lost 7 bases, and 11 bases lay in between. The CDR3 loop spans 15 amino acids. CDR3 sequence: CASSVVGGDNSPLHF. In DNA, the CDR3 is TGTGCCAGCAGCGTAGTTGGGGGGGACAATTCACCCCTCCACTTT.

Concerning this clone: The same CDR3 is also encoded by other DNA sequences in this sample. This sequence joins TRBV5-1 and TRBJ2-1; 9 nucleotides align to TRBD2. Germline assignment: CDR1 SGHRS and CDR2 YFSETQ. V shed 4 bases, J shed 2 bases, and the junction held 4 bases outside the gene matches. The CDR3 contains 15 residues. CDR3 coding DNA: TGCGCCAGCAGCGGTGGCGGGGGGGCCTACAATGAGCAGTTCTTC. This sequence encodes CASSGGGGAYNEQFF.

The V and J genes are TRBV18 and TRBJ2-7; no definite D call. The CDR3 consists of 14 residues. Trimming shortened V by 3 bases and J by 4 bases, and 13 bases separated the two germline ends. Germline V CDR1 and CDR2: KGHSH, LQKENI. The CDR3 here is CASSPQAQVYEQYF. CDR3 DNA sequence: TGTGCCAGCTCACCCCAGGCTCAGGTATACGAGCAGTACTTC.

Only a few counts were recorded for this clone. The rearrangement links TRBV6-1 to TRBJ1-5, with D unclear. The V gene lost 3 bases and the J gene lost 6 bases, with 6 bases spanning the gap. This CDR3 has 12 residues. Germline CDR1 reads MNHNS; CDR2 reads SASEGT. CDR3 sequence: CASSEKGQPQHF. CDR3 sequence (DNA): TGTGCCAGCAGTGAGAAGGGTCAGCCCCAGCATTTT.

The V call is TRBV28, the J call TRBJ1-2; D not certain. V lost 1 base to trimming and J lost 8 bases, with 8 bases between them. This CDR3 comprises 12 residues. The germline gives CDR1 MDHEN, CDR2 SYDVKM. Written as DNA, the CDR3 is TGTGCCAGCAGTTTATTGAAGTCAGGCTACACCTTC. Translation: CASSLLKSGYTF.

The V and J genes are TRBV5-6 and TRBJ2-3; TRBD1 might be the D (5 bases). The CDR3 is 15 residues long. Germline assignment: CDR1 SGHDT and CDR2 YYEEEE. Trimming took off 1 base at V and 2 bases at J, with 11 bases between the two ends. The CDR3: CASSLTGVATDTQYF. CDR3 sequence (DNA): TGTGCCAGCAGCTTGACAGGAGTAGCCACAGATACGCAGTATTTT.

The gene calls are TRBV7-2 and TRBJ1-3; D call uncertain. Germline lookup yields CDR1 SGHTA and CDR2 FQGNSA. The length of the CDR3 is 15 residues. V lost 1 base and J 1 base, leaving 8 bases between the germline ends. The CDR3 reads CASSLELRSGNTIYF. CDR3 bases: TGTGCCAGCAGCTTAGAGTTGAGGTCTGGAAACACCATATATTTT.

V is TRBV2 and J is TRBJ2-2, with D uncertain. This CDR3 contains 13 residues. Per germline, CDR1 SNHLY and CDR2 FYNNEI. V lost 7 bases and J lost 7, with 13 bases in between. CDR3 in DNA: TGTGCCAGCACCGGGTTTGATGTCGGGGAGCTGTTTTTT. Protein product: CASTGFDVGELFF.

This clone was recorded a few times. The chain links TRBV30 to TRBJ1-2; 8 positions match TRBD1. Germline trimming cut 0 bases from V and 7 bases from J; bases unmatched to any gene: 7. Germline assignment: CDR1 GTSNPN and CDR2 SVGIG (reference sequence). The length of the CDR3 is 14 residues. The CDR3, as DNA: TGTGCCTGGAGTGTACTATCAGGGGGCGGTGGCTACACCTTC. It specifies CAWSVLSGGGGYTF.

The V call is TRBV18, the J call TRBJ2-5; TRBD2 matches 8 bases. V shed 2 bases, J shed 3 bases, and the junction held 8 bases outside the gene matches. Germline CDR1 KGHSH, CDR2 LQKENI. The CDR3 is 16 residues long. DNA for the CDR3: TGTGCCAGCTCACCAGGCGCGGGGGGCCCCAAAGAGACCCAGTACTTC. Translation gives CASSPGAGGPKETQYF.

This clone occurred once. V usage is TRBV4-3 and J usage is TRBJ2-1, with D maybe TRBD1 (6 bases). The CDR3 length is 15 residues. V gave up 0 bases and J gave up 7 bases, with 13 bases separating them. Germline V lookup: CDR1 LGHNA, CDR2 YSLEER. CDR3 DNA sequence: TGCGCCAGCAGCCAAGATTACAGGGTGGCGAATGAGCAGTTCTTC. It codes for CASSQDYRVANEQFF.

The V gene is TRBV6-6, the J gene TRBJ1-6, with D perhaps matching TRBD1 (6 bases). Between the trimmed V and J ends, which lost 0 bases and 10 bases, there was a span of 13 bases. CDR3 length: 15 residues. Looked up from germline, CDR1 is MNHNY and CDR2 is SVGAGI (reference sequence). As DNA, the CDR3 is TGTGCCAGCAGTTACTCCCAGGGGATTGGATCACCCCTCCACTTT. It is translated as CASSYSQGIGSPLHF.

The chain links TRBV2 to TRBJ2-2; D remains ambiguous. Germline values: CDR1 SNHLY, CDR2 FYNNEI. The CDR3 loop spans 13 amino acids. V gave up 6 bases and J gave up 8 bases, with 13 bases separating them. CDR3 sequence (DNA): TGTGCCAGCAGAGCGACGGATTCTGGGGAGCTGTTTTTT. Translating gives CASRATDSGELFF.

This chain joins TRBV2 and TRBJ2-1; TRBD2 agrees at 13 bases. The germline V gene encodes CDR1 SNHLY and CDR2 FYNNEI. CDR3 length: 16 amino acids. Germline trimming cut 6 bases from V and 4 bases from J; bases unmatched to any gene: 6. CDR3 protein: CASRRLAGGFYNEQFF. CDR3 nucleotides: TGTGCCAGCAGACGACTAGCGGGGGGCTTTTACAATGAGCAGTTCTTC.